The clone carrying this T cell receptor (beta chain) was seen ten or more times. The antigen remains undetermined. This library used approximately 370 ng RNA and molecular barcoded adaptors spanning alpha/delta and beta/gamma chains. Via MiXCR, TCRdb re-called the reads, giving one row per CDR3 protein. Found here are around 50,000 distinct CDR3 sequences, roughly an eighth of them singletons; the top ten hold 16%. These data belong to a study of read filtering for tumor transcriptome and immune sequencing. The overall study: Mean patient age was 65.9 years, range 47 to 80; 16 to 20 male, about 15 female. After DNase treatment, RNA was made into whole-transcriptome libraries.

Study-wide points: In IR-seq, single-read clonotypes were 75% to 90% of clonotypes but around 3.2% of reads.

Germline-derived CDR1 and CDR2 are LGHDT and YNNKEL (reference sequence). Trimming left V 3 bases short and J 4 bases short, with 16 bases between. The CDR3 has 16 residues. The V gene is TRBV3-1, the J gene TRBJ2-1; a weak D match, TRBD1 (6 bases). Specimen: a population of CD138-negative cells sorted from bone marrow. The clonotype was recovered from a donor over 35 with multiple myeloma. The CDR3 DNA sequence: TGTGCCAGCAGCCAGGCAACAGGGATCAATTACAATGAGCAGTTCTTC. Translating it yields CASSQATGINYNEQFF.